This T cell receptor beta chain was captured in a study of a mutant IDH1 vaccine in newly diagnosed glioma. Study-wide points: Pseudoprogression apparently tracked independently of changes in top peripheral T cell clonotypes.

Notes on this clone: Antigen specificity is unknown.

Stated time point: week 47, end of study. In the vaccine, a single dose held 300 ug of the mutant IDH1 20-mer peptide, along with topical imiquimod. V was pared by 5 bases and J by 2 bases, with 12 bases between. The CDR3 loop spans 15 amino acids. Germline values: CDR1 MNHEY, CDR2 SVGAGI. Sequenced by immunoSEQ multiplex PCR; TCRdb stores in-frame clones only, minus some. The table records about 34,000 clones, around 87% of them present only once. The chain joins TRBV6-5 to TRBJ2-2, with a possible D match to TRBD2 (5 bases). Here the sequenced sample was PBMCs, taken from a glioma patient whose treatment included an IDH1 peptide vaccine. This sequence originates from a woman in her 30s with glioma. DNA of the CDR3: TGTGCCAGCAGTCGAAACGGGGTTAACACCGGGGAGCTGTTTTTT. It specifies CASSRNGVNTGELFF.